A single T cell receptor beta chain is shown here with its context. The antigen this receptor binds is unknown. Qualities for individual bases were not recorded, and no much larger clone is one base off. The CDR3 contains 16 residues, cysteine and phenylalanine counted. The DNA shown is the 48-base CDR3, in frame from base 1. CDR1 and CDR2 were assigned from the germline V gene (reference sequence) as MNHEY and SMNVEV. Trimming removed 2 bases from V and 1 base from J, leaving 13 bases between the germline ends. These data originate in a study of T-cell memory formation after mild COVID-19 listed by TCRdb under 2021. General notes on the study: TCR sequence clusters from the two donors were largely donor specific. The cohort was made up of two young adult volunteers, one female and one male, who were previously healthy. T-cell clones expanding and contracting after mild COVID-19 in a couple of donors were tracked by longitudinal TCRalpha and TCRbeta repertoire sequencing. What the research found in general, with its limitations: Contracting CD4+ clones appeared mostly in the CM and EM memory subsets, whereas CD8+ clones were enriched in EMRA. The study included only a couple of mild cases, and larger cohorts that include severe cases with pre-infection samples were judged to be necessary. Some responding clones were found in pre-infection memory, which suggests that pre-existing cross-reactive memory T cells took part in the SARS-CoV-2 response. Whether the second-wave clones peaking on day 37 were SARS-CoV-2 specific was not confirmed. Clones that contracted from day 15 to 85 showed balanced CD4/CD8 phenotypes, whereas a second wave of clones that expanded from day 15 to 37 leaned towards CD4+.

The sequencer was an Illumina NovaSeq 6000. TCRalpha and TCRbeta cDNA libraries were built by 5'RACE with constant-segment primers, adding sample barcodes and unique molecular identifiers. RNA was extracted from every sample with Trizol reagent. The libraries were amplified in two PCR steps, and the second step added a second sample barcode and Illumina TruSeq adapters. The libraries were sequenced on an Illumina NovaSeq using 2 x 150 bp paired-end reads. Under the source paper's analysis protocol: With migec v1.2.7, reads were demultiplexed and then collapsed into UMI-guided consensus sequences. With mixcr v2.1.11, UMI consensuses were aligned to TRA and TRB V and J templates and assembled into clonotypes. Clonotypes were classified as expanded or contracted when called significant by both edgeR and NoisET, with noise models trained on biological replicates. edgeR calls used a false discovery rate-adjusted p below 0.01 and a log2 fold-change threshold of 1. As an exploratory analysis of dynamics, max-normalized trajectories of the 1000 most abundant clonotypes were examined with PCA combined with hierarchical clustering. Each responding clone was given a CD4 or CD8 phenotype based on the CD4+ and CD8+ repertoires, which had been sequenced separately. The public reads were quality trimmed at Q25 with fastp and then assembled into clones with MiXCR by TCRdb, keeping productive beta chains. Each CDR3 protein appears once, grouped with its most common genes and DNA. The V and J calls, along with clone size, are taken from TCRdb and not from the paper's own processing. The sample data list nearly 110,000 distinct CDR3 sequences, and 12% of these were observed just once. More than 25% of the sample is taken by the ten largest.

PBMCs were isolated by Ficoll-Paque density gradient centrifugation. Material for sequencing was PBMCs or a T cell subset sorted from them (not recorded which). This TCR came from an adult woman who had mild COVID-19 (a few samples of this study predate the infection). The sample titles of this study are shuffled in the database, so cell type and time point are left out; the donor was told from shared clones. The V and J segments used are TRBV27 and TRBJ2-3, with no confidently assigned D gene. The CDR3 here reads CASSLGPTYGTDTQYF. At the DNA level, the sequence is TGTGCCAGCAGTTTAGGGCCCACCTACGGCACAGATACGCAGTATTTT.